The 6 T cell receptor beta chains reported below all come from one sample, sequenced in a study of blood T cells in healthy people across ages. A sample-barcoded 5' primer and a J-beta primer mix were used in a second PCR of roughly 6 to 11 cycles. TCRdb called the 5' RACE reads again in MiXCR, with one record for every CDR3 protein. The sample contains around 1,700,000 distinct CDR3 sequences, 28% of which appear only once. Specimen: blood. These receptor sequences come from a woman younger than 45 in good health.

The V gene is TRBV6-1, the J gene TRBJ2-1; either TRBD1 or TRBD2 may fit D (5 bases each). The CDR3 is made up of 11 amino acids. The germline CDR1 and CDR2 sequences are MNHNS and SASEGT. V shed 6 bases and J shed 13 bases, with 13 bases lying between them. The CDR3 spells CASRGVRAQFF. The CDR3, as DNA: TGTGCCAGCAGGGGGGTCCGGGCTCAGTTCTTC.

This clonotype turned up a few times. The chain has TRBV3-1 and TRBJ1-6; TRBD1 is a possible D gene (5 bases). Looked up from germline, CDR1 is LGHDT and CDR2 is YNNKEL (reference sequence). CDR3 size: 14 residues. The V end was cut by 4 bases, the J end by 14 bases, with 18 bases between. In DNA form, the CDR3 reads TGTGCCAGCAGCCGGGACTTTAGAGATTTGACCCTCCACTTT. This encodes CASSRDFRDLTLHF.

V usage is TRBV20-1 and J usage is TRBJ2-1, with a weak D call TRBD2 (5 bases). The CDR3 length is 12 residues. The germline CDR1 and CDR2 sequences are DFQATT and SNEGSKA (reference sequence). The V and J ends lost 7 bases and 12 bases respectively, with 19 bases between them. The CDR3 here is CSVPRAPWGQFF. The DNA of the CDR3 is TGCAGTGTCCCGAGGGCTCCCTGGGGGCAGTTCTTC.

The chain employs TRBV2 and TRBJ2-1; D not resolved. The J call is doubtful: the DNA matches TRBJ2-7 better. The CDR3 consists of 15 residues. Looked up from germline, CDR1 is SNHLY and CDR2 is FYNNEI. DNA of the CDR3: TGTGCCAGCAGTGACGTGGGATACTCCTACAATGAGCAGTACTTC. This sequence encodes CASSDVGYSYNEQYF.

There are many counts of this clonotype. The chain combines TRBV7-2 with TRBJ2-1, with 8 bases lining up with TRBD1. Losses at the gene ends were 1 base for V and 7 bases for J; bases not matched to a gene: 6. The CDR3 loop spans 15 amino acids. The germline CDR1 and CDR2 sequences are SGHTA and FQGNSA. CDR3 DNA: TGTGCCAGCAGCTTAGATCGGACAGGGACGAATGAGCAGTTCTTC. Translated: CASSLDRTGTNEQFF.

This chain links TRBV5-1 with TRBJ2-5; D uncertain. Trimming removed 0 bases from V and 4 bases from J, with 13 bases in between. This CDR3 is 15 amino acids long. The germline gives CDR1 SGHRS, CDR2 YFSETQ. CDR3 sequence: CASSLGATGGETQYF. DNA of the CDR3: TGCGCCAGCAGCTTGGGCGCAACCGGTGGAGAGACCCAGTACTTC.